This T cell receptor beta chain came from a study of T cells after posttransplantation cyclophosphamide. Findings of the study overall: Skin or GI-infiltrating T cells shared few TRB sequences with blood. Donor CD8+ memory clones often dominated recipient blood repertoires at later times. Recipient CMV seropositivity and CMV reactivation strongly tracked TRB clonality.

The sample holds many counts of this clone. Its specificity is unknown. The protocol was immunoSEQ multiplex PCR, while the TCRdb copy is restricted to in-frame clones and leaves out a portion. The data show roughly 8,100 clones, with none appearing a single time. The CDR3 sequence is 14 residues long. The germline V gene has CDR1 MNHEY and CDR2 SMNVEV (reference sequence). V lost 6 bases and J 3 bases, leaving 11 bases between the germline ends. Treatment was busulfan-fludarabine conditioning, a marrow graft, and cyclophosphamide on days +3 and +4. This chain joins TRBV27 and TRBJ1-4, with D tentatively TRBD1 (6 bases). This clonotype originated in a female patient between 55 and 75 years old who received an allogeneic stem cell transplant from an unrelated donor, was CMV-positive, and had acute GVHD only. Some T cells may arise from the graft donor. The source material was PBMCs, sampled about 14 weeks after allogeneic stem cell transplant with posttransplant cyclophosphamide. The CDR3, as DNA: TGTGCCAGCAGAACAGGGATATCTAATGAAAAACTGTTTTTT. It encodes CASRTGISNEKLFF.